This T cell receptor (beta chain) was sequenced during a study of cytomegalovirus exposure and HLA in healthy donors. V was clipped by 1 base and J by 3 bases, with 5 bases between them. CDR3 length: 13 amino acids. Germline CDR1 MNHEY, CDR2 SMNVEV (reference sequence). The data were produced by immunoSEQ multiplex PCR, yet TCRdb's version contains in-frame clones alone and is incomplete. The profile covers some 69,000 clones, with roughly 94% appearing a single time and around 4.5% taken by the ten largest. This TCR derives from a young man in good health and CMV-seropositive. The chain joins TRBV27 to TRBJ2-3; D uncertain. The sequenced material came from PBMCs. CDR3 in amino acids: CASSLFSTDTQYF. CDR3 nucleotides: TGTGCCAGCAGTTTATTTTCGACAGATACGCAGTATTTT.